The clone carrying this TCR beta chain has a handful of counts. This sample is part of a study of CD8 T cells in ankylosing spondylitis. Libraries for TCR beta were made by quantitative 5'-RACE with molecular barcodes. TCRdb re-analysed the 5' RACE reads in MiXCR, keeping a single row per CDR3 protein. The data hold some 100,000 distinct CDR3 sequences, with roughly 8.3% observed a single time. CDR3 length: 18 amino acids. Germline values: CDR1 MGHRA, CDR2 YSYEKL. The germline V and J ends were trimmed by 3 bases and 2 bases, with 22 bases remaining between them. Sequences were obtained from blood, either unsorted or a sorted T cell fraction (not recorded which). V is TRBV4-1 and J is TRBJ1-1, with TRBD1 as a possible D gene (6 bases). This clonotype originated in a male donor with ankylosing spondylitis or in good health (not recorded which). CDR3 protein: CASSQTILTRTENTEAFF. CDR3 in DNA: TGCGCCAGCAGCCAGACCATCCTCACCCGGACAGAAAACACTGAAGCTTTCTTT.